Following are 26 T cell receptor beta chains from one sample sequenced in a study of T cells in Graves' hyperthyroidism and ophthalmopathy. TCR beta CDR3 regions were amplified from RNA transcripts. A set of HTBI primers served as the primers for a first-round RT-PCR of the TCR CDR3. Using its own MiXCR run on the multiplex PCR reads, TCRdb lists one record per CDR3 protein. The sample lists some 200,000 distinct CDR3 sequences, roughly 17% occurring once. Sequencing was performed on blood. The receptor source for this set is a man between 45 and 60 years old with Graves' hyperthyroidism.

This clonotype has ten or more counts. This sequence joins TRBV5-1 and TRBJ1-2; D not certain. In germline, CDR1 is SGHRS, CDR2 YFSETQ. Deletions cut 4 bases from V and 5 bases from J, with 9 bases between. The length of the CDR3 is 12 residues. The CDR3 sequence is CASSGNMYGYTF. Here the CDR3 DNA reads TGCGCCAGCAGCGGTAACATGTATGGCTACACCTTC.

The chain uses TRBV5-1 and TRBJ1-6, with 10 bases fitting TRBD1. CDR1 and CDR2 (germline): SGHRS, YFSETQ. The V and J ends lost 3 bases and 8 bases, in that order; junction bases with no gene match: 2. CDR3 size: 14 residues. Written as DNA, the CDR3 is TGCGCCAGCAGCTATGGACAGGGGGATTCACCCCTCCACTTT. This encodes CASSYGQGDSPLHF.

The chain recombines TRBV9 with TRBJ2-2; D remains ambiguous. The CDR3 sequence is 14 residues long. Germline loops: CDR1 SGDLS, CDR2 YYNGEE. V was cut by 5 bases and J by 4 bases, with 12 bases left in between. The CDR3 protein is CASSFLSLTGELFF. CDR3 coding DNA: TGTGCCAGCAGTTTTTTAAGCCTCACCGGGGAGCTGTTTTTT. The complete variable domain, with remaining parts taken from reference TRBV9 and TRBJ2-2, reads DSGVTQTPKHLITATGQRVTLRCSPRSGDLSVYWYQQSLDQGLQFLIQYYNGEERAKGNILERFSAQQFPDLHSELNLSSLELGDSALYFCASSFLSLTGELFFGEGSRLTVL.

This clonotype was seen ten or more times. The chain links TRBV27 to TRBJ2-7, with 10 bases lining up with TRBD1. Germline CDR1 reads MNHEY; CDR2 reads SMNVEV (reference sequence). The trim removed 0 bases at V and 5 bases at J, leaving 7 bases unmatched. This CDR3 is 16 amino acids long. The CDR3 sequence: CASSLSAGTGVHEQYF. CDR3 in DNA: TGTGCCAGCAGTTTATCGGCAGGGACAGGGGTCCACGAGCAGTACTTC.

The rearrangement uses TRBV4-1 and TRBJ2-1; the D is unclear. In germline, CDR1 is MGHRA, CDR2 YSYEKL. V lost 1 base and J 7 bases, leaving 20 bases between the germline ends. The CDR3 covers 17 residues. CDR3 residues: CASSQAFIARRGNEQFF. CDR3 DNA sequence: TGCGCCAGCAGCCAAGCCTTTATAGCACGACGTGGGAATGAGCAGTTCTTC.

This clonotype was seen a few times. This chain links TRBV12-3 or TRBV12-4 with TRBJ2-5; D tentatively fits TRBD1 or TRBD2 (6 bases each). The V end lost 4 bases, the J end lost 3 bases, and 15 bases lay between the germline ends. The CDR3 has 15 amino acids. The CDR3 protein is CASSSTRGLKETQYF. CDR3 DNA: TGTGCCAGCAGTTCAACCAGGGGACTGAAAGAGACCCAGTACTTC.

In its sample, this clonotype was seen many times. The chain recombines TRBV5-1 with TRBJ1-1; unclear D gene. Trimming cost V 1 base and J 1 base, with 8 bases left between them. CDR3 length: 14 residues. Germline V gives CDR1 SGHRS, CDR2 YFSETQ. This CDR3 is CASSLWSPNTEAFF. Written as DNA, the CDR3 is TGCGCCAGCAGCTTGTGGTCTCCGAACACTGAAGCTTTCTTT.

V gene TRBV2 combines with J gene TRBJ2-1, with D tentatively TRBD1 (5 bases). Germline assignment: CDR1 SNHLY and CDR2 FYNNEI. V was shortened by 5 bases and J by 5 bases, with 13 bases between the two germline ends. The CDR3 is 14 amino acids. The CDR3 sequence is CASSLPQGNNEQFF. CDR3 sequence (DNA): TGTGCCAGCAGTTTACCCCAGGGTAACAATGAGCAGTTCTTC.

This clonotype was picked up many times. The chain has TRBV20-1 and TRBJ2-7; TRBD2 agrees at 8 bases. CDR3 length equals 15 residues. V gave up 5 bases and J gave up 5 bases; unmatched junction bases: 14. Germline lookup yields CDR1 DFQATT and CDR2 SNEGSKA (reference sequence). CDR3 DNA sequence: TGCAGTGCTGGGATCTTGGGGACTAGACTTGACGAGCAGTACTTC. Its protein product is CSAGILGTRLDEQYF.

Many counts were recorded for this clonotype. This chain joins TRBV30 and TRBJ2-1; 10 bases match TRBD1. CDR1 GTSNPN and CDR2 SVGIG come from the germline V gene (reference sequence). Trimming at V came to 1 base and at J to 8 bases, leaving 11 bases not matched to a gene. This CDR3 is built from 16 residues. CDR3 sequence (DNA): TGTGCCTGGAGTGCGCCCCGGGACAGGGGACTCTATGAGCAGTTCTTC. Amino acid sequence: CAWSAPRDRGLYEQFF. The complete variable domain, with remaining parts taken from reference TRBV30 and TRBJ2-1, reads SQTIHQWPATLVQPVGSPLSLECTVEGTSNPNLYWYRQAAGRGLQLLFYSVGIGQISSEVPQNLSASRPQDRQFILSSKKLLLSDSGFYLCAWSAPRDRGLYEQFFGPGTRLTVL.

The J gene is TRBJ2-3, the V gene TRBV7-9, with 9 positions matching TRBD2. This CDR3 is 18 amino acids long. Germline loops: CDR1 SEHNR, CDR2 FQNEAQ (reference sequence). V was pared by 1 base and J by 8 bases, with 16 bases of the junction left unmatched. The CDR3 loop is CASSLVAGGRGGGTTQYF. CDR3 DNA: TGTGCCAGCAGCTTAGTCGCCGGCGGGAGGGGAGGTGGTACTACGCAGTATTTT.

This clonotype occurred many times. The chain links TRBV11-2 to TRBJ2-5; D is perhaps TRBD1 (6 bases). The CDR3 covers 16 residues. Trimming took off 0 bases at V and 1 base at J, with 12 bases between the two ends. Germline CDR1 is SGHAT and CDR2 is FQNNGV. CDR3 in DNA: TGTGCCAGCAGCTTAGACAGGGGCGCGCCCCAAGAGACCCAGTACTTC. Protein sequence: CASSLDRGAPQETQYF.

This clonotype was seen a handful of times. The V gene is TRBV12-3 or TRBV12-4, the J gene TRBJ2-1, with TRBD2 identical over 13 bases. After removal of 7 bases from V and 5 bases from J, the junction contained 11 bases not matched to a gene. The CDR3 has 17 residues. The CDR3, as DNA: TGTGCCAGCACTCTTTTGACTAGCGGGAGGATGGACAATGAGCAGTTCTTC. Translating gives CASTLLTSGRMDNEQFF.

In this sample, this clonotype turned up a few times. This chain uses TRBV24-1 with TRBJ1-2, with no clear D. The germline CDR1 and CDR2 sequences are KGHDR and SFDVKD. The germline V and J ends were trimmed by 5 bases and 4 bases, with 10 bases remaining between them. This CDR3 has 13 residues. The CDR3 reads CATSGGDFYGYTF. CDR3 sequence (DNA): TGTGCCACCAGTGGGGGTGACTTCTATGGCTACACCTTC.

This clonotype has only a few counts. The rearrangement links TRBV6-1 to TRBJ2-1; TRBD1 might be the D (6 bases). Germline CDR1 reads MNHNS; CDR2 reads SASEGT. The CDR3 spans 13 residues. Trimming cost V 7 bases and J 4 bases, with 11 bases left between them. The CDR3 spells CASKTTGYNEQFF. The CDR3 DNA sequence: TGTGCCAGCAAAACGACAGGTTACAATGAGCAGTTCTTC.

This clonotype was counted many times. V is TRBV7-2 and J is TRBJ2-2; 9 bases match TRBD2. J lost 5 bases, V lost 1 base, and 11 bases had no gene match. The CDR3 is made up of 18 amino acids. Germline V gene data show CDR1 as SGHTA and CDR2 as FQGNSA. The CDR3 loop is CASSLGAAGGFGTGELFF. CDR3 nucleotide sequence: TGTGCCAGCAGCTTAGGGGCAGCGGGAGGTTTTGGAACCGGGGAGCTGTTTTTT.

This clonotype was detected many times. The rearrangement links TRBV4-1 to TRBJ2-3, with D possibly matching TRBD2 (6 bases). The CDR3 loop spans 17 amino acids. The germline gives CDR1 MGHRA, CDR2 YSYEKL. The ends were cut back, 0 bases at V and 0 bases at J, with 13 bases in the middle. The CDR3 DNA reads TGCGCCAGCAGCCAAGATCCGCCGGGAGTTAGCACAGATACGCAGTATTTT. Its protein product is CASSQDPPGVSTDTQYF.

The chain combines TRBV13 with TRBJ2-2; D unresolved. Trimming pared 0 bases from V and 7 bases from J, leaving 6 bases between. The germline gives CDR1 PRHDT, CDR2 FYEKMQ (reference sequence). The CDR3 runs 13 residues. The CDR3 is CASSLGLNGELFF. DNA of the CDR3: TGTGCCAGCAGCTTAGGCCTTAACGGGGAGCTGTTTTTT.

This clonotype was seen repeatedly, ten times or more. The J gene is TRBJ1-6, the V gene TRBV30, with 7 bases that match TRBD1. The CDR3 totals 13 residues. V lost 3 bases and J lost 7; bases outside the gene matches: 3. Germline V gene lookup returns CDR1 GTSNPN and CDR2 SVGIG (reference sequence). For the CDR3, the DNA is TGTGCCTGGAGGGGGGACAGAAATTCACCCCTCCACTTT. Encoded protein: CAWRGDRNSPLHF.

The rearrangement uses TRBV12-3 or TRBV12-4 and TRBJ1-3; D unresolved. The CDR3 extends over 13 amino acids. V was cut by 7 bases and J by 7 bases, with 14 bases left in between. DNA of the CDR3: TGTGCCAGCAAATCTCAAGGATGGAACACCATATATTTT. This translates into CASKSQGWNTIYF.

This clonotype was picked up a small number of times. The chain joins TRBV6-4 to TRBJ2-3; the D gene is possibly TRBD1 (5 bases). V gave up 3 bases and J gave up 8 bases, with 18 bases separating them. Germline V gene sequence: CDR1 MRHNA, CDR2 SNTAGT. The CDR3 is made up of 15 amino acids. CDR3: CASSDVDSGVGTQYF. CDR3 sequence (DNA): TGTGCCAGCAGTGATGTCGACAGTGGGGTGGGTACGCAGTATTTT.

At least ten counts were recorded for this clonotype. V is TRBV24-1 and J is TRBJ2-6; maybe TRBD1 (7 bases). V was cut by 9 bases and J by 0 bases, with 14 bases left in between. The CDR3 consists of 16 residues. Germline-derived CDR1 and CDR2 are KGHDR and SFDVKD. CDR3 protein: CATRGTEVSGANVLTF. CDR3 DNA sequence: TGTGCCACCCGCGGGACAGAAGTCTCTGGGGCCAACGTCCTGACTTTC.

The chain carries TRBV6-1 and TRBJ1-2; a possible D gene is TRBD1 (6 bases). CDR3 size: 16 residues. In germline, CDR1 is MNHNS, CDR2 SASEGT. V dropped 6 bases and J dropped 3 bases, with 20 bases sitting between them. In nucleotides, the CDR3 is TGTGCCAGCAGCTCATACTCTAGGGGGGGTGACTATGGCTACACCTTC. It is translated as CASSSYSRGGDYGYTF.

This clonotype was recorded at least ten times. The chain links TRBV12-3 or TRBV12-4 to TRBJ1-6; D remains ambiguous. V was clipped by 11 bases and J by 8 bases, with 19 bases between them. CDR3 length: 14 amino acids. CDR3 DNA sequence: TGTGCCGGCCGGGGTGAGGGTCGGGATTCACCCCTCCACTTT. Protein sequence: CAGRGEGRDSPLHF.

CDR3 sequence reads: CASSRLAGVAEQYF. The CDR3 DNA is TGTGCCAGTAGCCGACTAGCGGGAGTCGCCGAGCAGTACTTC. The V gene is TRBV19, the J gene TRBJ2-7; TRBD2 matches at 12 bases. J gave up 6 bases and V 6 bases, and 6 bases lay outside the gene matches. CDR1 is LNHDA, CDR2 SQIVND, per germline (reference sequence). CDR3 length equals 14 residues.

This chain joins TRBV12-3 or TRBV12-4 and TRBJ2-1; D gene unclear. The V and J ends lost 2 bases and 2 bases respectively, with 10 bases between them. The CDR3 spans 15 residues. CDR3 sequence reads: CASSLMKRPYNEQFF. CDR3 nucleotide sequence: TGTGCCAGCAGTTTAATGAAACGGCCCTACAATGAGCAGTTCTTC.